This T cell receptor beta chain was sequenced for a study of T cell changes during pregnancy in multiple sclerosis. Assay: immunoSEQ multiplex PCR; the TCRdb copy retains only in-frame clones and omits some. This sample has over 80,000 clones, with around 93% found just once. With 7 bases removed from V and 5 bases from J, the gap between germline ends came to 15 bases. The CDR3 is made up of 13 amino acids. Germline V lookup: CDR1 SNHLY, CDR2 FYNNEI. The material was peripheral blood, obtained in the third trimester of pregnancy. The chain has TRBV2 and TRBJ2-7; weak D call: TRBD1 (5 bases). The receptor was derived from a female donor in good health, enrolled as a control in a pregnancy study. The CDR3 reads CASKQGEKNEQYF. CDR3 DNA sequence: TGTGCCAGCAAGCAGGGTGAGAAAAACGAGCAGTACTTC.